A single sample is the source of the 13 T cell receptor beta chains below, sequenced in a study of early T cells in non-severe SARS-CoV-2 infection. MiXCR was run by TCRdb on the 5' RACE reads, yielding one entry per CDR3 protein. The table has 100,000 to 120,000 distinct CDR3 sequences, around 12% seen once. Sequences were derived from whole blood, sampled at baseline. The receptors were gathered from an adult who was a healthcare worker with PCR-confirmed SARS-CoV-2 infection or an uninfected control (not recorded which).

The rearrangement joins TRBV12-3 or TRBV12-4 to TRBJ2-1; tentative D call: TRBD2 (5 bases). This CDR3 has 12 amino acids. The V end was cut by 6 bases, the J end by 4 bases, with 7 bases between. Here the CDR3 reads CASSRGYNEQFF. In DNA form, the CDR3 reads TGTGCCAGCAGCCGCGGGTACAATGAGCAGTTCTTC.

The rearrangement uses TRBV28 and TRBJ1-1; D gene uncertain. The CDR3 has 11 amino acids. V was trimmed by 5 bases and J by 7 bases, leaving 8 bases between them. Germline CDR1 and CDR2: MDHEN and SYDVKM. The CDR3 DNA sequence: TGTGCCAGCAGTACTCAATATGAAGCTTTCTTT. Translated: CASSTQYEAFF.

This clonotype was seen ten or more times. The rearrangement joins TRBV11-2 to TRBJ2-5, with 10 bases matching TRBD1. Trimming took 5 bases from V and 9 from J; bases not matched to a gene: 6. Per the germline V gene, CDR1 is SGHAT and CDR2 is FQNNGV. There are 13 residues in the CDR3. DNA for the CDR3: TGTGCCAGCAGCCTTCCCGGGACAGGGGCCCAGTACTTC. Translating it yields CASSLPGTGAQYF.

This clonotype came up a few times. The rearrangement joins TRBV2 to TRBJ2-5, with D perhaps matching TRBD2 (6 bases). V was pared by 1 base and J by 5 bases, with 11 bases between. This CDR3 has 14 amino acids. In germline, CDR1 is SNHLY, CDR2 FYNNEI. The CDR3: CASSEGGGVETQYF. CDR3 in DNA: TGTGCCAGCAGTGAAGGAGGCGGGGTGGAGACCCAGTACTTC.

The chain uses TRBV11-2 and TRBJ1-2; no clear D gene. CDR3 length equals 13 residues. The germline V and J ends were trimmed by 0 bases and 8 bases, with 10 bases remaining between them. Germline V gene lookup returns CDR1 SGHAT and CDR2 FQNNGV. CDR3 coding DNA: TGTGCCAGCAGCTTAGATCAAACCGGCGGCTACACCTTC. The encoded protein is CASSLDQTGGYTF.

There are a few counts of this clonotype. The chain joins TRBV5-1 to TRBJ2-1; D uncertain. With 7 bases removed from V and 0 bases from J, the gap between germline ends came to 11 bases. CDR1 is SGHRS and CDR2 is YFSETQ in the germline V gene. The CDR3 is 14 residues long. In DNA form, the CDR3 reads TGCGCCAGCTGTCGCGATAGCTCCTACAATGAGCAGTTCTTC. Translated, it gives CASCRDSSYNEQFF.

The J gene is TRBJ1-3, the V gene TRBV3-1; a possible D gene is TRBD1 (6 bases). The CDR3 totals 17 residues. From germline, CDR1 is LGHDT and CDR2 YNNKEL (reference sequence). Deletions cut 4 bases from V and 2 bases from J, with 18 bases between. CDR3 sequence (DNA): TGTGCCAGCAGCCCCACAGGCGGGCAGGGGACTGGAAACACCATATATTTT. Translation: CASSPTGGQGTGNTIYF.

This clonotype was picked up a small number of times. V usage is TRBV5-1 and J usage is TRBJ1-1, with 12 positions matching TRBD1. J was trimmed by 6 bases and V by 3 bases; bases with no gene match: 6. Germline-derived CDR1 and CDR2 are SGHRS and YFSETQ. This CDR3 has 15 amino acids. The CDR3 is CASSSWDRGPSEAFF. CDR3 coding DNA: TGCGCCAGCAGCTCTTGGGACAGGGGGCCCTCTGAAGCTTTCTTT.

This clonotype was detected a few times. The CDR3 here is CASIKETVHTEAFF. The CDR3 DNA is TGTGCCAGCATCAAAGAAACGGTACACACTGAAGCTTTCTTT. V is TRBV2 and J is TRBJ1-1; D gene uncertain. Trimming pared 7 bases from V and 3 bases from J, leaving 15 bases between. CDR1 is SNHLY, CDR2 FYNNEI, per germline. The CDR3 extends over 14 amino acids.

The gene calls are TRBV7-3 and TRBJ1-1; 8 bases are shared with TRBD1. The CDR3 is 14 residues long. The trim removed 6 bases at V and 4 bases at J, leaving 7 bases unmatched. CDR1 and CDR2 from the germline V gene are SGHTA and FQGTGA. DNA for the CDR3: TGTGCCAGCAGTAAGCTCGGACAGGGCACTGAAGCTTTCTTT. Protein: CASSKLGQGTEAFF.

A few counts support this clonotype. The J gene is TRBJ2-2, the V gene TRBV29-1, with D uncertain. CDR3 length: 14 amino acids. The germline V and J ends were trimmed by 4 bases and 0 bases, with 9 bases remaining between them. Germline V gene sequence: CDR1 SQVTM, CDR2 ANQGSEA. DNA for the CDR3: TGCAGCGTTGGTCGGCAGACGAACACCGGGGAGCTGTTTTTT. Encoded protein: CSVGRQTNTGELFF.

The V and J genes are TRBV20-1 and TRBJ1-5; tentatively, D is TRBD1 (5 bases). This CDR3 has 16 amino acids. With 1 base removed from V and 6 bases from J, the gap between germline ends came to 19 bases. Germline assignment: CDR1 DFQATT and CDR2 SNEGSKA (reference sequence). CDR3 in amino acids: CSARAVYGQRGQPQHF. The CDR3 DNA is TGCAGTGCTAGAGCGGTGTATGGACAAAGAGGTCAGCCCCAGCATTTT.

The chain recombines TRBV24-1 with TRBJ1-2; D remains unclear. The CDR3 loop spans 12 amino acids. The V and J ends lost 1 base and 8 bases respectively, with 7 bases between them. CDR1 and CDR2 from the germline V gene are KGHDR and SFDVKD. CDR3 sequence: CATSDLTRGYTF. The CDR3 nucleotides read TGTGCCACCAGTGATTTAACGAGGGGCTACACCTTC.